The sample holds a few counts of the clone carrying this T cell receptor (beta chain). Its antigen is not known. The data stem from a study of CD8 T cells in ankylosing spondylitis. Findings and limits, study-wide: Clones linked to disease, bearing a CD8+ phenotype, were relatively rare in peripheral blood. One TCR beta motif, made up of several highly homologous variants, appeared characteristic of ankylosing spondylitis blood.

This CDR3 spans 15 amino acids. Trimming removed 0 bases from V and 5 bases from J; junction bases left unmatched: 5. The germline V gene encodes CDR1 SGHNT and CDR2 YYREEE (reference sequence). Making the TCR beta libraries involved quantitative 5'-RACE with molecular barcodes. In TCRdb, the 5' RACE reads were re-called with MiXCR into one record per CDR3 protein. The sample includes some 800,000 distinct CDR3 sequences, 12% of them seen just once. The V call is TRBV5-4, the J call TRBJ2-5, with 9 positions matching TRBD2. The TCR comes from a male donor with ankylosing spondylitis. Sequenced sample: blood, either unsorted or a sorted T cell fraction (not recorded which). This CDR3 reads CASSLAASGTETQYF. The CDR3 coding sequence is TGTGCCAGCAGCTTGGCGGCTAGCGGGACTGAGACCCAGTACTTC.